This passage covers 27 T cell receptor beta chains from one sample sequenced in a study of T cells after yellow fever vaccination. From the 5' RACE reads, TCRdb called clonotypes with MiXCR, one entry per CDR3 protein. Of about 260,000 distinct CDR3 sequences listed, 10% to 15% are singletons. The input for sequencing was CD4+ T cells sorted from PBMCs, taken 45 days after the yellow fever booster vaccination. These receptors all come from a man aged 25 to 40 who received the YFV17D yellow fever vaccine.

The V call is TRBV5-1, the J call TRBJ2-1, with 9 bases fitting TRBD2. Trimming removed 7 bases from V and 4 bases from J; junction bases left unmatched: 9. Germline values: CDR1 SGHRS, CDR2 YFSETQ. The CDR3 consists of 15 residues. CDR3 sequence (DNA): TGCGCCAGCTTAGCGGGAGTGGGGCAATACAATGAGCAGTTCTTC. Residues: CASLAGVGQYNEQFF.

In this sample, this clonotype turned up many times. The chain employs TRBV5-1 and TRBJ2-5; weak D call: TRBD2 (5 bases). With 2 bases removed from V and 5 bases from J, the gap between germline ends came to 19 bases. The germline gives CDR1 SGHRS, CDR2 YFSETQ. The CDR3 spans 16 residues. The CDR3 region has the DNA TGCGCCAGCAGCTTAGTTGCGGGCGTAATGGTGGAGACCCAGTACTTC. This gives the protein CASSLVAGVMVETQYF.

This clonotype has just a few counts. The chain carries TRBV3-1 and TRBJ1-1; D not resolved. Deletions cut 1 base from V and 10 bases from J, with 10 bases between. The CDR3 runs to 12 residues. Germline values: CDR1 LGHDT, CDR2 YNNKEL (reference sequence). The chain's CDR3 is CASSQAESSAFF. The CDR3, as DNA: TGTGCCAGCAGCCAAGCTGAGTCGTCAGCTTTCTTT.

Of note for this clonotype: One end of the junction fails to match germline, which may point to a read error. The CDR3, as DNA: TGTGCCAGCAGCAGGATAGGAGCGAACGCCGGGGAGCTGTTTTTT. Its protein product is CASSRIGANAGELFF. This chain connects TRBV5-5 to TRBJ2-2; D is unresolved. Germline assignment: CDR1 SGHKS and CDR2 YYEKEE (reference sequence). CDR3 size: 15 residues.

The genes are TRBV9 and TRBJ2-2; 8 bases map to TRBD2. Germline assignment: CDR1 SGDLS and CDR2 YYNGEE. V gave up 4 bases and J gave up 0 bases; unmatched junction bases: 11. The CDR3 totals 18 residues. CDR3 sequence (DNA): TGTGCCAGCAGCAAAACCGGCGGGGGGTTTACGAACACCGGGGAGCTGTTTTTT. Translation: CASSKTGGGFTNTGELFF.

This clonotype has a count of ten or more. This chain uses TRBV5-6 with TRBJ2-7; D possibly corresponds to TRBD1 (5 bases). The CDR3 covers 12 residues. The V gene lost 4 bases and the J gene lost 2 bases, with 7 bases spanning the gap. CDR1 is SGHDT and CDR2 is YYEEEE in the germline V gene. CDR3 DNA: TGTGCCAGCAGCCGACAGCCCTACGAGCAGTACTTC. It specifies CASSRQPYEQYF.

This rearrangement joins TRBV9 to TRBJ2-2; D gene unclear. Germline CDR1 reads SGDLS; CDR2 reads YYNGEE. This CDR3 region has 13 residues. Deletions cut 0 bases from V and 4 bases from J, with 4 bases between. The CDR3 sequence: CASSVAPTGELFF. The CDR3, as DNA: TGTGCCAGCAGCGTAGCCCCCACCGGGGAGCTGTTTTTT.

This clonotype has a handful of counts. V gene TRBV7-9 combines with J gene TRBJ2-7; D unresolved. CDR1 and CDR2 (germline): SEHNR, FQNEAQ (reference sequence). The CDR3 consists of 12 residues. The ends were cut back, 3 bases at V and 7 bases at J, with 10 bases in the middle. CDR3 in DNA: TGTGCCAGCAGCTTGGGTCTTGGGGAGCAGTACTTC. The encoded protein is CASSLGLGEQYF.

This clonotype was counted only a few times. This chain uses TRBV24-1 with TRBJ1-2; D ambiguous. The V end lost 5 bases, the J end lost 6 bases, and 21 bases lay between the germline ends. Germline V gives CDR1 KGHDR, CDR2 SFDVKD. CDR3 length equals 16 residues. CDR3 protein: CATSGRRDTFSNGYTF. CDR3 sequence (DNA): TGTGCCACCAGTGGGCGCCGGGATACCTTCTCCAATGGCTACACCTTC.

The chain couples TRBV30 to TRBJ2-5; TRBD1 matches 7 bases. With 1 base clipped from V and 4 bases from J, the junction kept 3 bases outside the gene matches. In germline, CDR1 is GTSNPN, CDR2 SVGIG (reference sequence). The CDR3 runs to 13 residues. The CDR3 loop reads CAWSGQGLETQYF. The DNA of the CDR3 is TGTGCCTGGAGTGGACAGGGTCTAGAGACCCAGTACTTC.

The genes are TRBV20-1 and TRBJ2-2; D unclear. This CDR3 has 14 residues. Trimming cost V 6 bases and J 2 bases, with 13 bases left between them. In germline, CDR1 is DFQATT, CDR2 SNEGSKA (reference sequence). The DNA for the CDR3 is TGCAGTGCCAGGTGGTCTCACAACACCGGGGAGCTGTTTTTT. Protein product: CSARWSHNTGELFF.

A few counts support this clonotype. The chain has TRBV7-6 and TRBJ1-2; TRBD1 is a possible D gene (5 bases). The CDR3 runs 13 residues. Germline V CDR1 and CDR2: SGHVS, FNYEAQ. Trimming pared 5 bases from V and 7 bases from J, leaving 14 bases between. The CDR3: CASSEGARSGYTF. In DNA form, the CDR3 reads TGTGCCAGCAGCGAAGGGGCAAGGAGTGGCTACACCTTC.

A few counts support this clonotype. The chain recombines TRBV9 with TRBJ2-7, with unresolved D. Germline CDR1 and CDR2: SGDLS and YYNGEE. Between the trimmed V and J ends, which lost 0 bases and 4 bases, there was a span of 14 bases. CDR3 size: 15 residues. Here the CDR3 DNA reads TGTGCCAGCAGCGTAGCTTGGAACCCCTTTTACGAGCAGTACTTC. Translating gives CASSVAWNPFYEQYF.

This clonotype was picked up a small number of times. The chain carries TRBV29-1 and TRBJ2-3; possibly TRBD2 for D (6 bases). Trimming cost V 8 bases and J 2 bases, with 11 bases left between them. There are 12 residues in the CDR3. CDR1 is SQVTM and CDR2 is ANQGSEA in the germline V gene. CDR3 DNA: TGCAGCTCCCGGGAGCTCACAGATACGCAGTATTTT. It translates to CSSRELTDTQYF.

This clonotype was picked up a small number of times. This chain links TRBV7-2 with TRBJ2-3; 11 positions match TRBD2. The germline CDR1 and CDR2 sequences are SGHTA and FQGNSA. The CDR3 loop spans 15 amino acids. V lost 1 base to trimming and J lost 7 bases; unmatched junction nucleotides: 4. The CDR3 loop is CASSLGGTSGNTQYF. The CDR3 coding sequence is TGTGCCAGCAGCTTAGGAGGGACTAGCGGTAATACGCAGTATTTT. Looking up the rest from reference TRBV7-2 and TRBJ2-3 gives the full variable domain: GAGVSQSPSNKVTEKGKDVELRCDPISGHTALYWYRQSLGQGLEFLIYFQGNSAPDKSGLPSDRFSAERTGGSVSTLTIQRTQQEDSAVYLCASSLGGTSGNTQYFGPGTRLTVL.

This clonotype appeared a few times. V usage is TRBV30 and J usage is TRBJ2-7; a weak D match, TRBD2 (6 bases). This CDR3 comprises 14 residues. CDR1 and CDR2 (germline): GTSNPN, SVGIG (reference sequence). The ends were cut back, 5 bases at V and 4 bases at J, with 18 bases in the middle. The CDR3 spells CAWESGGAVYEQYF. CDR3 in DNA: TGTGCCTGGGAGTCCGGAGGGGCCGTATACGAGCAGTACTTC.

This clonotype was seen a handful of times. The chain recombines TRBV5-1 with TRBJ2-7; D might be TRBD1 (6 bases). The CDR3 runs to 14 residues. The V gene lost 0 bases and the J gene lost 7 bases, with 14 bases spanning the gap. Germline CDR1 and CDR2: SGHRS and YFSETQ. In DNA, the CDR3 is TGCGCCAGCAGCTTGGAGGTCCAGGGGCTTGAGCAGTACTTC. The encoded protein is CASSLEVQGLEQYF.

The chain combines TRBV27 with TRBJ2-3; TRBD1 aligns across 8 bases. V lost 6 bases, J lost 4 bases, and 9 bases stayed unmatched. Germline CDR1 reads MNHEY; CDR2 reads SMNVEV (reference sequence). CDR3 length: 15 amino acids. The CDR3 sequence: CASRPGQGGADTQYF. As DNA, the CDR3 is TGTGCCAGCAGACCAGGACAGGGCGGGGCAGATACGCAGTATTTT.

In this sample, this clonotype turned up many times. The V gene is TRBV20-1, the J gene TRBJ2-1; 11 bases are a match to TRBD1. The CDR3 contains 13 residues. The germline CDR1 and CDR2 sequences are DFQATT and SNEGSKA (reference sequence). CDR3 DNA sequence: TGCAGGGGGGGACAGGGGGGTTACAATGAGCAGTTCTTC. This sequence encodes CRGGQGGYNEQFF.

The chain carries TRBV3-1 and TRBJ2-7; 9 nucleotides line up with TRBD1. CDR1 and CDR2 (germline): LGHDT, YNNKEL (reference sequence). The CDR3 is 14 amino acids. The trim removed 4 bases at V and 6 bases at J, leaving 7 bases unmatched. The CDR3 loop reads CASSLRDRAFEQYF. In DNA, the CDR3 is TGTGCCAGCAGCCTTCGGGACAGGGCATTCGAGCAGTACTTC.

This clonotype was detected a few times. V usage is TRBV15 and J usage is TRBJ2-3; 7 positions agree with TRBD2. Germline trimming cut 1 base from V and 6 bases from J; bases unmatched to any gene: 10. This CDR3 has 16 residues. Germline loops: CDR1 LNHNV, CDR2 YYDKDF (reference sequence). CDR3 DNA sequence: TGTGCCACCAGCAGAGCCCCTAGCGGACTCTCGGATACGCAGTATTTT. Encoded protein: CATSRAPSGLSDTQYF.

The rearrangement joins TRBV4-3 to TRBJ1-1; D possibly corresponds to TRBD1 (6 bases). There are 16 residues in the CDR3. Trimming stripped 1 base from V and 4 bases from J, with 16 bases between. Germline V gene lookup returns CDR1 LGHNA and CDR2 YSLEER. As DNA, the CDR3 is TGCGCCAGCAGCCAAGCTCAGGGGTTAAGCGGCACTGAAGCTTTCTTT. Translation gives CASSQAQGLSGTEAFF.

This clonotype was observed a handful of times. V is TRBV20-1 and J is TRBJ1-4; 10 nucleotides agree with TRBD1. Per the germline V gene, CDR1 is DFQATT and CDR2 is SNEGSKA (reference sequence). The ends lost 5 bases at V and 12 bases at J; junction bases unmatched: 3. CDR3 length equals 11 residues. The CDR3 sequence is CSAPDRGQLFF. CDR3 in DNA: TGCAGTGCTCCAGACAGGGGGCAACTGTTTTTT.

J is TRBJ2-1 and V is TRBV15; 14 nucleotides match TRBD2. Germline CDR1 reads LNHNV; CDR2 reads YYDKDF (reference sequence). The CDR3 has 16 amino acids. The junction had 7 bases not matched to a gene; V was cut back by 3 bases and J by 9 bases. The CDR3: CATSRVTSGRASEQFF. CDR3 nucleotide sequence: TGTGCCACCAGCAGGGTGACTAGCGGGAGGGCGAGTGAGCAGTTCTTC. Filled out from reference TRBV15 and TRBJ2-1, the complete variable domain reads DAMVIQNPRYQVTQFGKPVTLSCSQTLNHNVMYWYQQKSSQAPKLLFHYYDKDFNNEADTPDNFQSRRPNTSFCFLDIRSPGLGDTAMYLCATSRVTSGRASEQFFGPGTRLTVL.

The chain uses TRBV2 and TRBJ2-7; possibly TRBD1 or TRBD2 for D (5 bases each). Germline loops: CDR1 SNHLY, CDR2 FYNNEI. The length of the CDR3 is 19 residues. The CDR3 here is CTRNSPPRGRTSPLVEQYF. DNA for the CDR3: TGTACCCGCAATTCTCCGCCACGGGGCCGGACTTCACCCCTGGTCGAGCAGTACTTC. Looking up the rest from reference TRBV2 and TRBJ2-7 gives the full variable domain: EPEVTQTPSHQVTQMGQEVILRCVPISNHLYFYWYRQILGQKVEFLVSFYNNEISEKSEIFDDQFSVERPDGSNFTLKIRSTKLEDSAMYFCTRNSPPRGRTSPLVEQYFGPGTRLTVT.

This clonotype was counted between two and nine times. The chain recombines TRBV29-1 with TRBJ2-1; tentatively, D is TRBD1 or TRBD2 (5 bases each). Germline V CDR1 and CDR2: SQVTM, ANQGSEA. This CDR3 contains 15 residues. V was cut by 1 base and J by 9 bases, with 19 bases left in between. The CDR3: CSVEGGPAGELEQFF. The CDR3 DNA is TGCAGCGTTGAAGGGGGCCCTGCCGGGGAGCTTGAGCAGTTCTTC.

J is TRBJ2-3 and V is TRBV28, with D maybe TRBD2 (5 bases). Germline V gives CDR1 MDHEN, CDR2 SYDVKM. The CDR3 sequence is 14 residues long. V shed 7 bases and J shed 0 bases, with 11 bases lying between them. For the CDR3, the DNA is TGTGCCAGCACTAGCTGGCGGAGCACAGATACGCAGTATTTT. This sequence encodes CASTSWRSTDTQYF.